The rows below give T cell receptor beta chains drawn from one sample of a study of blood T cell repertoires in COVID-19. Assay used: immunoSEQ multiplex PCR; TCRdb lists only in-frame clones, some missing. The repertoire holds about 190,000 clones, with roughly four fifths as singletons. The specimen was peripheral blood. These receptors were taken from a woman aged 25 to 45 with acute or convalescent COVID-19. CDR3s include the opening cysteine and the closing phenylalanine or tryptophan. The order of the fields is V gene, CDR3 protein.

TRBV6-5,CASNTGQDSSEQYF
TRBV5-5,CASSSGQGFSYEQYF
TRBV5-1,CASSLGLAGGGEQFF
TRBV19,CASTLKGQGTTTGELFF
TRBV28,CASSSPTGPAQRAEAFF
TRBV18,CASSPGRYRGPGETQYF
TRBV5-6,CASSPSTISYEQYF
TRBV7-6,CASSLGSGSRNQPQHF
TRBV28,CAIQGGRYTGELFF
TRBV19,CASNLGATNVLTF
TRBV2,CASKIVDRGSYEQYF
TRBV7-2,CASSSYSGTGDEKLFF
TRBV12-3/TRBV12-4,CASSYLPGELFF
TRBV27,CASSLRVSAGELFF
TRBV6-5,CASSRRTNQPQHF
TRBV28,CAGRAGTGGKHPNYGYTF
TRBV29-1,CSVGQIQETQYF
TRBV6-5,CASSFAGGNTEAFF
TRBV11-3,CASSLGLAPTDTQYF
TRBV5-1,CASSLSGQGANTEAFF
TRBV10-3,CALGLAGEDEQFF
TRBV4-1,CASSQGLGNTIYF
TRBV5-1,CASSPLTSGRGVNIQYF
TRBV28,CASRPGRRGGHNEQFF
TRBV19,CASSISQGARETQYF
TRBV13,CASSLRTAITDTQYF